This TCR beta chain emerged from a study of cytomegalovirus exposure and HLA in healthy donors. Broader study findings: DRB1 had the most TCR associations and HLA-C the fewest, a later analysis found, with rates varying by HLA locus. In vitro testing confirmed three CMV-associated chains as specific for CMV antigens. Later analysis identified 16,951 TCR beta sequences associated with HLA alleles, using a false discovery rate threshold of 0.05.

With respect to this clone: Its antigen is unidentified.

A multiplex PCR was run with 60 Vbeta primers and 13 Jbeta primers. Sequenced by immunoSEQ multiplex PCR; TCRdb stores in-frame clones only, minus some. Here the sample spans around 100,000 clones, roughly 75% being singletons. The germline V and J ends were trimmed by 5 bases and 8 bases, with 21 bases remaining between them. Germline lookup yields CDR1 SGHTA and CDR2 FQGNSA. The CDR3 consists of 15 residues. J is TRBJ1-2 and V is TRBV7-2, with D possibly matching TRBD1 (5 bases). The clonotype was recovered from a woman aged 40 to 49 in good health and CMV-seronegative. Material for sequencing was PBMCs. Here the CDR3 reads CASSQPGRGGRGYTF. CDR3 nucleotide sequence: TGTGCCAGCAGCCAGCCGGGTCGGGGGGGAAGGGGCTACACCTTC.